These 12 T cell receptor beta chains were sequenced from one sample in a study of cytomegalovirus exposure and HLA in healthy donors. Researchers ran the PCR with 60 Vbeta and 13 Jbeta primers. Data came from immunoSEQ multiplex PCR; TCRdb stores just in-frame clones and leaves some out. The sample consists of 150,000 to 200,000 clones, approximately 86% of them appearing once. Source material: PBMCs. The receptors shown here come from a woman aged 18-35 years in good health and CMV-seronegative.

The rearrangement links TRBV30 to TRBJ1-5, with 7 bases lining up with TRBD1. Germline V gene sequence: CDR1 GTSNPN, CDR2 SVGIG (reference sequence). With V trimmed by 4 bases and J by 8 bases, 8 bases remained unmatched. The CDR3 loop spans 13 amino acids. As DNA, the CDR3 is TGTGCCTGGAAGACAGGGCCCGGAGAGCCCCAGCATTTT. Its translation: CAWKTGPGEPQHF.

Concerning this clone: Its ends do not fully match the called genes, so a read error is possible. The sample holds other DNA sequences that translate to the same CDR3. The chain employs TRBV27 and TRBJ2-2, with D possibly TRBD1 on 6 matching bases. This CDR3 contains 14 residues. CDR1 and CDR2 from the germline V gene are MNHEY and SMNVEV (reference sequence). The CDR3 DNA reads TGTGCCAGCAGACAAAACAGGGACACTGGGGAGCTGTTTTTT. It yields the protein CASRQNRDTGELFF.

The gene calls are TRBV7-2 and TRBJ2-7, with a weak D call TRBD2 (5 bases). The CDR3 spans 17 residues. With 2 bases removed from V and 2 bases from J, the gap between germline ends came to 19 bases. Per the germline V gene, CDR1 is SGHTA and CDR2 is FQGNSA. CDR3: CASSLSGNGLFPYEQYF. As DNA, the CDR3 is TGTGCCAGCAGCTTAAGCGGTAACGGGCTTTTTCCCTACGAGCAGTACTTC. The whole variable domain, filled in from reference TRBV7-2 and TRBJ2-7, reads GAGVSQSPSNKVTEKGKDVELRCDPISGHTALYWYRQSLGQGLEFLIYFQGNSAPDKSGLPSDRFSAERTGGSVSTLTIQRTQQEDSAVYLCASSLSGNGLFPYEQYFGPGTRLTVT.

V and J are TRBV4-1 and TRBJ2-3, with 7 bases lining up with TRBD2. The germline CDR1 and CDR2 sequences are MGHRA and YSYEKL. This CDR3 comprises 16 residues. Germline trimming cut 2 bases from V and 2 bases from J; bases unmatched to any gene: 7. In nucleotides, the CDR3 is TGCGCCAGCAGCCAAATGGGAGGGGCCCACACAGATACGCAGTATTTT. Its protein is CASSQMGGAHTDTQYF.

The J gene is TRBJ2-3, the V gene TRBV2, with a tentative D call TRBD2 (6 bases). The CDR3 totals 14 residues. Trimming stripped 5 bases from V and 4 bases from J, with 13 bases between. The V gene's germline CDR1 is SNHLY and CDR2 FYNNEI. CDR3 sequence (DNA): TGTGCCAGCAGTACTAGCTTTTTGGCAGATACGCAGTATTTT. As protein: CASSTSFLADTQYF.

V gene TRBV5-1 combines with J gene TRBJ1-4; tentatively, D is TRBD1 (5 bases). Per germline, CDR1 SGHRS and CDR2 YFSETQ. V dropped 3 bases and J dropped 0 bases, with 12 bases sitting between them. CDR3 length: 16 residues. The CDR3 bases are TGCGCCAGCAGCTATGACAGCCCTACAACTAATGAAAAACTGTTTTTT. It codes for CASSYDSPTTNEKLFF.

V gene TRBV20-1 combines with J gene TRBJ2-1; TRBD2 matches at 8 bases. J lost 14 bases, V lost 6 bases, and 6 bases had no gene match. Germline-derived CDR1 and CDR2 are DFQATT and SNEGSKA (reference sequence). The CDR3 contains 10 residues. The DNA for the CDR3 is TGCAGTGCACCGCACGGGGGGGAGTTCTTC. It codes for CSAPHGGEFF.

This clone has only one observation. The chain recombines TRBV6-5 with TRBJ2-7; D possibly corresponds to TRBD2 (7 bases). The CDR3 is made up of 15 amino acids. V lost 6 bases and J lost 3, with 18 bases in between. In germline, CDR1 is MNHEY, CDR2 SVGAGI. CDR3 in DNA: TGTGCCAGCAGGGGGAGAGGGGGGGAACACTACGAGCAGTACTTC. This gives the protein CASRGRGGEHYEQYF.

CDR3 amino acids: CASSIEVSPYEQYF. CDR3 DNA: TGTGCCAGTAGTATTGAGGTCAGCCCCTACGAGCAGTACTTC. The chain uses TRBV19 and TRBJ2-7; D uncertain. The CDR3 extends over 14 amino acids. V was clipped by 3 bases and J by 2 bases, with 11 bases between them. Per germline, CDR1 LNHDA and CDR2 SQIVND (reference sequence).

This clone was picked up a small number of times. The CDR3 sequence: CASSQTGGLLNTIYF. CDR3 DNA sequence: TGCGCCAGCAGCCAGACAGGGGGCCTGTTAAACACCATATATTTT. The genes are TRBV5-1 and TRBJ1-3; 10 bases fit TRBD1. Trimming took 4 bases from V and 6 from J; bases not matched to a gene: 7. Per germline, CDR1 SGHRS and CDR2 YFSETQ. The CDR3 is made up of 15 amino acids.

This rearrangement joins TRBV6-1 to TRBJ2-7; no clear D gene. V was trimmed by 2 bases and J by 0 bases, leaving 11 bases between them. Per germline, CDR1 MNHNS and CDR2 SASEGT. The CDR3 totals 15 residues. CDR3 in DNA: TGTGCCAGCAGTGAACGAGAGGAATCCTCCTACGAGCAGTACTTC. It encodes CASSEREESSYEQYF.

The chain links TRBV5-1 to TRBJ2-2; the match to TRBD1 covers 7 bases. V dropped 4 bases and J dropped 7; count of bases not matched to a gene: 13. The CDR3 contains 16 residues. Germline CDR1 SGHRS, CDR2 YFSETQ. The CDR3 DNA is TGCGCCAGCAGCGAGGGACAGACTAAAGGGGGCGGGGAGCTGTTTTTT. This codes for CASSEGQTKGGGELFF.